The rows below give T cell receptor beta chains drawn from one sample of a study of cytomegalovirus exposure and HLA in healthy donors. Generated by immunoSEQ multiplex PCR, the TCRdb table keeps only in-frame clones and is missing some. The sample shows around 200,000 clones, 65% to 85% of them seen only once. Sequences were obtained from PBMCs. These receptors were taken from a woman between 18 and 30 years old in good health and CMV-seronegative. CDR3s include the opening cysteine and the closing phenylalanine or tryptophan. A D gene is named only where the DNA matches it firmly. The size entry is marked missing in some rows and otherwise reads once, few, many or a size class.

>.|TRBV30|.|TRBJ2-7
CAWSVSGPYEQYF
TGTGCCTGGAGTGTAAGCGGCCCCTACGAGCAGTACTTC
>TRBD2|TRBV10-1|.|TRBJ2-1
CASSGGTSVYNEQFF
TGCGCCAGCAGTGGGGGGACTAGCGTGTACAATGAGCAGTTCTTC
>TRBD1|TRBV28|.|TRBJ1-5
CASSFSGTGNQPQHF
TGTGCCAGCAGTTTCTCCGGGACAGGGAACCAGCCCCAGCATTTT
>TRBD1|TRBV27|.|TRBJ1-6
CASSFRTGSSYNSPLHF
TGTGCCAGCAGTTTCCGGACAGGGAGCTCCTATAATTCACCCCTCCACTTT
>TRBD1|TRBV9|.|TRBJ2-4
CASSAQGAGNIQYF
TGTGCCAGCAGCGCACAGGGGGCAGGAAACATTCAGTACTTC
>TRBD2|TRBV7-6|once|TRBJ2-1
CASSSPDTLPSGRPGDEQFF
TGTGCCAGCAGCTCACCCGATACACTTCCTAGCGGGAGGCCAGGGGATGAGCAGTTCTTC
>.|TRBV7-3|.|TRBJ2-2
CASSLTVNTGELFF
TGTGCCAGCAGCTTGACAGTAAACACCGGGGAGCTGTTTTTT
>TRBD1|TRBV9|.|TRBJ1-1
CASSATGVTEAFF
TGTGCCAGCAGTGCTACAGGGGTGACTGAAGCTTTCTTT
>.|TRBV11-1|.|TRBJ2-6
CASSAYSGANVLTF
TGTGCCAGCAGCGCCTACTCTGGGGCCAACGTCCTGACTTTC
>TRBD1|TRBV11-2|.|TRBJ1-2
CASSLDLDRGGYTF
TGTGCCAGCAGCTTAGATTTGGACAGGGGCGGCTACACCTTC
>.|TRBV5-5|.|TRBJ2-5
CASLGRGGIETQYF
TGTGCCAGCCTCGGGCGGGGTGGTATCGAGACCCAGTACTTC
>TRBD1|TRBV18|.|TRBJ2-6
CASSPRTGRSGANVLTF
TGTGCCAGCTCACCCCGGACAGGCCGCTCTGGGGCCAACGTCCTGACTTTC
>.|TRBV6-5|.|TRBJ1-6
CASSWGGGQGSPLHF
TGTGCCAGCAGTTGGGGCGGGGGCCAGGGATCACCCCTCCACTTT
>.|TRBV4-2|.|TRBJ2-3
CASSYSREGGADTQYF
TGTGCCAGCAGCTATTCTCGGGAAGGGGGGGCAGATACGCAGTATTTT
>.|TRBV19|.|TRBJ1-1
CASSISDWNTEAFF
TGTGCCAGTAGTATCTCGGACTGGAACACTGAAGCTTTCTTT
>.|TRBV5-1|.|TRBJ2-1
CASSLAGIKGEQFF
TGCGCCAGCAGCTTGGCCGGGATAAAGGGTGAGCAGTTCTTC
>TRBD1|TRBV29-1|.|TRBJ1-5
CSVQTGGNQPQHF
TGCAGCGTTCAGACAGGGGGAAATCAGCCCCAGCATTTT